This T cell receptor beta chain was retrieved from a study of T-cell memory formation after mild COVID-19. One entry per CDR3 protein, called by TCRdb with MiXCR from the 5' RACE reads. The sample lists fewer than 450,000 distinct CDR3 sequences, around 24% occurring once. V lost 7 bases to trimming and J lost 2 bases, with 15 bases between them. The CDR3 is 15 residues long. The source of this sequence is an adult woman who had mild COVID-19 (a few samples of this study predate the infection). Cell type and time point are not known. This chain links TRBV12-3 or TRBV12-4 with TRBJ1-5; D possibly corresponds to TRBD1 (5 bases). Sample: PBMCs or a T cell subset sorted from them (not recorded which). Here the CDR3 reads CASTRGVAGNQPQHF. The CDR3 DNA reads TGTGCCAGCACCCGAGGGGTAGCAGGCAATCAGCCCCAGCATTTT.